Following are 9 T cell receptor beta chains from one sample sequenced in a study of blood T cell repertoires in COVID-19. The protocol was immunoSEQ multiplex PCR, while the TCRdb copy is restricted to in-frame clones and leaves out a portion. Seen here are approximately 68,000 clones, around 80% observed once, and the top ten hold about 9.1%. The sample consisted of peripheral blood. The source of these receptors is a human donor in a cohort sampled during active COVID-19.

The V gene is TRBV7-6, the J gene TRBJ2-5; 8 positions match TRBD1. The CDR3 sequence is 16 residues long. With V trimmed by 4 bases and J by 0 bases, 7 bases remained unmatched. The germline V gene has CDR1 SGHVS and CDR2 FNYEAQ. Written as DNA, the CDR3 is TGTGCCAGCAGCTCAGGACAGGGAGGCAACCAAGAGACCCAGTACTTC. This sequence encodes CASSSGQGGNQETQYF.

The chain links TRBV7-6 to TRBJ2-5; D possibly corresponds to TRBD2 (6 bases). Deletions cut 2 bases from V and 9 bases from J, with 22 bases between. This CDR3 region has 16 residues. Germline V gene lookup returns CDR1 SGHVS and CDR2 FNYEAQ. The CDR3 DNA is TGTGCCAGCAGCTTAATGGCTTCCCGGTCCGGGGGAGCCCAGTACTTC. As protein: CASSLMASRSGGAQYF.

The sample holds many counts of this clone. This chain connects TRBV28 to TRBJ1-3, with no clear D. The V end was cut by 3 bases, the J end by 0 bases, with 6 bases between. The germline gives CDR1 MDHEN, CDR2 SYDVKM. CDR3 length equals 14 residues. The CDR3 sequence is CASSFPGSGNTIYF. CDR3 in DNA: TGTGCCAGCAGTTTTCCGGGCTCTGGAAACACCATATATTTT.

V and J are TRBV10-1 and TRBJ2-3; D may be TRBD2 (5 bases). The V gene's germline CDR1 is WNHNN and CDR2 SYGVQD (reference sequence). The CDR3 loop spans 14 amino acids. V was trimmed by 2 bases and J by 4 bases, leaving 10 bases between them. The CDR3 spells CASSETGSADTQYF. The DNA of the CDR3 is TGCGCCAGCAGTGAGACGGGGTCCGCAGATACGCAGTATTTT.

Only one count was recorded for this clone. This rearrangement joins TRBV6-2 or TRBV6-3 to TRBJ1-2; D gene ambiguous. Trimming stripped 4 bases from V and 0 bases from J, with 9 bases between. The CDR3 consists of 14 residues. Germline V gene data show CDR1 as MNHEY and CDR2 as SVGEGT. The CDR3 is CASSLGQANYGYTF. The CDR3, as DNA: TGTGCCAGCAGTTTAGGTCAGGCTAACTATGGCTACACCTTC.

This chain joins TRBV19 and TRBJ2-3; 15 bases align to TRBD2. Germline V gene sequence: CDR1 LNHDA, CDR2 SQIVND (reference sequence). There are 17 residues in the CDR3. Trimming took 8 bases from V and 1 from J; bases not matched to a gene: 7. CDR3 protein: CASRTSGRAAGTDTQYF. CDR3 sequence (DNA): TGTGCCAGTCGGACTAGCGGGAGGGCCGCGGGCACAGATACGCAGTATTTT.

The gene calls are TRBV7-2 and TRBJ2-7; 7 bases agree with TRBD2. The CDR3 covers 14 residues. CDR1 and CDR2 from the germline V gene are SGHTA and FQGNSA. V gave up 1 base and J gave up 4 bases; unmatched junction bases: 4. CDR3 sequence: CASSLGPAGYEQYF. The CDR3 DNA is TGTGCCAGCAGCTTAGGTCCAGCGGGGTACGAGCAGTACTTC.

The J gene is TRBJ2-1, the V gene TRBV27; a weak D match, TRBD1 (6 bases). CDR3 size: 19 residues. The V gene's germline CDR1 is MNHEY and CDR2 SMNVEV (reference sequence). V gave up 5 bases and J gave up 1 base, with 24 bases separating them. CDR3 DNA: TGTGCCAGCAGTCGCTCCCGGCAGGGGTTGGGTGGTTCCTACAATGAGCAGTTCTTC. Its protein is CASSRSRQGLGGSYNEQFF.

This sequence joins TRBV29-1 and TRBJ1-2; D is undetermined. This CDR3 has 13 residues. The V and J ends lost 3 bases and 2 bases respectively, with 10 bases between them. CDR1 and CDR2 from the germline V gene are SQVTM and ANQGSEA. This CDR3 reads CSVDSGFNYGYTF. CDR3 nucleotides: TGCAGCGTTGATTCGGGGTTCAACTATGGCTACACCTTC.